The rows below give T cell receptor beta chains drawn from one sample of a study of control samples from healthy donors and cancer patients. TCRdb keeps only in-frame clones here, not all; method: immunoSEQ multiplex PCR. The repertoire holds about 82,000 clones, with approximately 90% as singletons. Sequenced input: blood. The source is a man over 45 in good health. The conserved cysteine and the conserved F or W are not part of the CDR3 here. The D gene is left open where the match is weak.

>TRBD1|TRBV12-5
ATATRGSNIQY
>.|TRBV19
ASSIQAPPNTGELF
>TRBD1|TRBV5-1
ASRRGQVRNEQF
>TRBD2|TRBV12-5
ASGLVRGGQGYEQY
>.|TRBV2
ASKGNEKLF
>.|TRBV30
AWRTGNTIY
>.|TRBV18
ASSLSRGDGYT
>TRBD2|TRBV5-1
ASSLAGGEFYEQY
>TRBD1|TRBV6-5
ASSQMDRARQY
>TRBD1|TRBV14
ASSRHTGAAYNEQF
>TRBD1|TRBV6-5
ASRKQGLANTEAF
>TRBD2|TRBV4-2
ASSLSGGAAGELF
>TRBD1|TRBV6-1
ASSELDRGSNSPLH
>.|TRBV21-1
ASSKVGG
>TRBD2|TRBV2
ASRELAADGELF
>.|TRBV24-1
ATSDADSTDTQY
>.|TRBV6-5
ASSYQAKHAEAF
>TRBD1|TRBV19
ASSRGQGLSYEQY
>.|TRBV7-9
ASSWVSMNTGELF
>.|TRBV7-2
ASSLGVLAWETQY
>TRBD2|TRBV27
ASSLSRTSGGRADTQY
>TRBD1|TRBV19
ASSPGQGYQPQH
>.|TRBV6-1
ASSFPGNQPQH
>.|TRBV19
ASKEAYTNLPYEQY